This T cell receptor beta chain was recovered during a study of T-cell memory formation after mild COVID-19. In TCRdb, the 5' RACE reads were re-called with MiXCR into one record per CDR3 protein. The data show under 600,000 distinct CDR3 sequences, about 20% seen once. V lost 0 bases, J lost 3 bases, and 2 bases stayed unmatched. The CDR3 spans 15 residues. Germline CDR1 reads LGHNA; CDR2 reads YSLEER. This receptor was obtained from an adult woman who had mild COVID-19 (a few samples of this study predate the infection). Cell type and time point are not known. The chain links TRBV4-3 to TRBJ2-7; 10 bases fit TRBD2. The sample was PBMCs or a T cell subset sorted from them (not recorded which). The CDR3 loop is CASSQELAGFYEQYF. CDR3 nucleotides: TGCGCCAGCAGCCAAGAACTAGCGGGATTCTACGAGCAGTACTTC.